One and the same sample provided the 26 T cell receptor beta chains below, sequenced in a study of T-cell memory formation after mild COVID-19. MiXCR was run by TCRdb on the 5' RACE reads, yielding one entry per CDR3 protein. The sample yields under 200,000 distinct CDR3 sequences, 25% to 40% seen once. The source material was PBMCs or a T cell subset sorted from them (not recorded which). The receptors originated from an adult woman who had mild COVID-19 (a few samples of this study predate the infection). Cell type and time point are not known.

The V gene is TRBV7-2, the J gene TRBJ2-3, with D possibly being TRBD1 or TRBD2 (5 bases each). Trimming cost V 5 bases and J 1 base, with 7 bases left between them. Germline CDR1 and CDR2: SGHTA and FQGNSA. CDR3 length: 13 amino acids. In DNA, the CDR3 is TGTGCCAGCAGCATGGGGGGCACAGATACGCAGTATTTT. This encodes CASSMGGTDTQYF.

This clonotype was picked up a small number of times. This rearrangement joins TRBV12-3 or TRBV12-4 to TRBJ2-7, with 13 bases matching TRBD2. The CDR3 totals 14 residues. The V and J ends lost 6 bases and 11 bases, in that order; junction bases with no gene match: 10. The CDR3 loop is CASSPILAGGHKYF. CDR3 DNA sequence: TGTGCCAGCAGCCCTATACTAGCGGGGGGGCACAAGTACTTC.

This clonotype turned up a few times. V is TRBV24-1 and J is TRBJ2-1, with 8 bases that match TRBD2. CDR3 size: 15 residues. After removal of 5 bases from V and 1 base from J, the junction contained 3 bases not matched to a gene. Per the germline V gene, CDR1 is KGHDR and CDR2 is SFDVKD. The CDR3 reads CATSGSGSSYNEQFF. The CDR3 DNA follows: TGTGCCACCAGTGGGAGCGGGAGTTCCTACAATGAGCAGTTCTTC.

J is TRBJ2-7 and V is TRBV6-2 or TRBV6-3; D possibly corresponds to TRBD1 (5 bases). There are 13 residues in the CDR3. CDR1 is MNHEY, CDR2 SVGEGT, per germline. V was clipped by 4 bases and J by 2 bases, with 9 bases between them. CDR3 nucleotides: TGTGCCAGCAGTTGGGGCGTCACCTACGAGCAGTACTTC. Protein product: CASSWGVTYEQYF.

This rearrangement joins TRBV24-1 to TRBJ1-2; D gene uncertain. V gave up 4 bases and J gave up 4 bases, with 6 bases separating them. This CDR3 is built from 12 residues. CDR1 and CDR2 from the germline V gene are KGHDR and SFDVKD. CDR3 sequence (DNA): TGTGCCACCAGTGACCACACCTATGGCTACACCTTC. Residues: CATSDHTYGYTF.

The rearrangement uses TRBV9 and TRBJ2-5; TRBD2 matches at 10 bases. V trimming: 3 bases; J trimming: 4 bases; junction bases outside the gene matches: 15. Germline V lookup: CDR1 SGDLS, CDR2 YYNGEE. The CDR3 totals 18 residues. The CDR3 sequence: CASSASLGLAEDLETQYF. For the CDR3, the DNA is TGTGCCAGCAGCGCTTCCTTAGGACTAGCGGAGGATCTAGAGACCCAGTACTTC.

The chain is built from TRBV7-9 and TRBJ2-3; tentative D call: TRBD2 (6 bases). CDR1 and CDR2 (germline): SEHNR, FQNEAQ (reference sequence). Trimming removed 6 bases at V and 6 bases at J, with 22 bases between. The CDR3 is 16 residues long. The CDR3 is CASSTSGGRNWDTQYF. Here the CDR3 DNA reads TGTGCCAGCAGTACCTCCGGGGGTAGGAATTGGGATACGCAGTATTTT. Using reference TRBV7-9 and TRBJ2-3 for the parts outside the CDR3, the full variable domain is DTGVSQNPRHKITKRGQNVTFRCDPISEHNRLYWYRQTLGQGPEFLTYFQNEAQLEKSRLLSDRFSAERPKGSFSTLEIQRTEQGDSAMYLCASSTSGGRNWDTQYFGPGTRLTVL.

The chain has TRBV6-2 or TRBV6-3 and TRBJ2-2, with 8 bases fitting TRBD2. Germline-derived CDR1 and CDR2 are MNHEY and SVGEGT. With V trimmed by 7 bases and J by 6 bases, 7 bases remained unmatched. This CDR3 contains 14 residues. The CDR3 loop is CASTGGGRPGELFF. CDR3 nucleotide sequence: TGTGCCAGCACGGGAGGGGGGAGACCCGGGGAGCTGTTTTTT.

This chain links TRBV4-2 with TRBJ1-2; no clear D. CDR1 is LGHNA, CDR2 YNFKEQ, per germline. The CDR3 is made up of 18 amino acids. V was cut by 3 bases and J by 4 bases, with 24 bases left in between. The CDR3 DNA is TGTGCCAGCAGCCAGGAATACCGGGCCACCTCCCGCGGCTATGGCTACACCTTC. This sequence encodes CASSQEYRATSRGYGYTF.

The gene calls are TRBV9 and TRBJ2-2; D unresolved. V was clipped by 0 bases and J by 7 bases, with 7 bases between them. CDR1 is SGDLS, CDR2 YYNGEE, per germline. The CDR3 spans 13 residues. CDR3 nucleotides: TGTGCCAGCAGCGTAGGAGGATTCGGGGAGCTGTTTTTT. Translation: CASSVGGFGELFF.

This clonotype appeared a few times. V gene TRBV6-5 combines with J gene TRBJ2-7; 7 nucleotides align to TRBD1. The CDR3 has 14 residues. Trimming removed 6 bases from V and 1 base from J; junction bases left unmatched: 6. Germline V gene lookup returns CDR1 MNHEY and CDR2 SVGAGI. The CDR3, as DNA: TGTGCCAGCAGGGGAACGACAGGGTCCTACGAGCAGTACTTC. Translating it yields CASRGTTGSYEQYF.

This clonotype was counted a few times. The chain employs TRBV7-6 and TRBJ2-2; D ambiguous. Per germline, CDR1 SGHVS and CDR2 FNYEAQ. This CDR3 spans 16 amino acids. Trimming took off 1 base at V and 3 bases at J, with 12 bases between the two ends. CDR3 region: CASSLGPSEYTGELFF. CDR3 nucleotide sequence: TGTGCCAGCAGCTTAGGCCCATCGGAGTACACCGGGGAGCTGTTTTTT.

This clonotype was detected a few times. This chain connects TRBV28 to TRBJ2-3; D gene uncertain. Germline V gene sequence: CDR1 MDHEN, CDR2 SYDVKM. V was shortened by 1 base and J by 0 bases, with 5 bases between the two germline ends. This CDR3 comprises 14 residues. Here the CDR3 reads CASSLSASTDTQYF. CDR3 DNA sequence: TGTGCCAGCAGTTTATCGGCTAGCACAGATACGCAGTATTTT.

This clonotype was counted a few times. The rearrangement uses TRBV12-3 or TRBV12-4 and TRBJ2-6; D is ambiguous. The V end lost 9 bases, the J end lost 2 bases, and 11 bases lay between the germline ends. There are 14 residues in the CDR3. The chain's CDR3 is CASPTNPGANVLTF. The CDR3 DNA reads as TGTGCCAGTCCAACAAACCCTGGGGCCAACGTCCTGACTTTC.

J is TRBJ2-7 and V is TRBV2; D not resolved. V lost 2 bases and J 2 bases, leaving 13 bases between the germline ends. The germline V gene encodes CDR1 SNHLY and CDR2 FYNNEI. CDR3 size: 15 residues. This chain's CDR3 is CASSESLGSPYEQYF. CDR3 bases: TGTGCCAGCAGTGAATCTTTGGGCAGCCCCTACGAGCAGTACTTC.

CDR3 nucleotides: TGTGCCAGCAGTCCTAACCCGCGTCCAGATACGCAGTATTTT. This codes for CASSPNPRPDTQYF. The V call is TRBV12-3 or TRBV12-4, the J call TRBJ2-3; D is uncertain. Trimming cost V 5 bases and J 4 bases, with 13 bases left between them. The CDR3 spans 14 residues.

This clonotype has a single count. The chain links TRBV20-1 to TRBJ2-3; 8 nucleotides match TRBD2. Trimming at V came to 4 bases and at J to 4 bases, leaving 7 bases not matched to a gene. Per germline, CDR1 DFQATT and CDR2 SNEGSKA (reference sequence). CDR3 length equals 14 residues. The CDR3 region is CSANPAGEPDTQYF. CDR3 sequence (DNA): TGCAGTGCTAACCCAGCGGGAGAACCAGATACGCAGTATTTT.

This chain uses TRBV4-1 with TRBJ2-7; no reliable D call. The CDR3 length is 16 residues. Germline CDR1 and CDR2: MGHRA and YSYEKL. The V end lost 4 bases, the J end lost 6 bases, and 22 bases lay between the germline ends. The DNA of the CDR3 is TGCGCCAGCAGCCCCATTGACCTGATAGCTTGGGGCGAGCAGTACTTC. This translates into CASSPIDLIAWGEQYF.

To note about this clonotype: A much larger clone differs from this one at a single base, so this may be a read error. V is TRBV6-6 and J is TRBJ2-5, with 7 bases aligning to TRBD2. Germline CDR1 reads MNHNY; CDR2 reads SVGAGI (reference sequence). CDR3 length equals 17 residues. The J segment lost 3 bases and the V segment lost 4 bases, leaving 14 bases of the junction unmatched. The CDR3 is CASSSSLTSVGKETQYF. DNA of the CDR3: TGTGCCAGCAGTTCCTCCTTAACTAGCGTAGGGAAAGAGACCCAGTACTTC.

This clonotype has more than one count but fewer than ten. The V call is TRBV5-1, the J call TRBJ2-1; 8 bases align to TRBD2. The CDR3 extends over 14 amino acids. The ends lost 2 bases at V and 7 bases at J; junction bases unmatched: 5. CDR1 and CDR2 (germline): SGHRS, YFSETQ. This CDR3 reads CASSLGSGVNEQFF. CDR3 in DNA: TGCGCCAGCAGCTTAGGTAGCGGGGTAAATGAGCAGTTCTTC.

This chain uses TRBV7-3 with TRBJ1-1, with TRBD1 as a possible D gene (6 bases). Germline V gene sequence: CDR1 SGHTA, CDR2 FQGTGA. The CDR3 covers 14 residues. Between the trimmed V and J ends, which lost 5 bases and 3 bases, there was a span of 13 bases. Written as DNA, the CDR3 is TGTGCCAGCAGCGCCGGGACAAGTCACACTGAAGCTTTCTTT. Encoded protein: CASSAGTSHTEAFF.

V and J are TRBV7-6 and TRBJ2-7; D not certain. The CDR3 covers 14 residues. V was cut by 5 bases and J by 2 bases, with 13 bases left in between. CDR1 is SGHVS, CDR2 FNYEAQ, per germline. The DNA for the CDR3 is TGTGCCAGCAGCCCCAGACTGAGAACCTACGAGCAGTACTTC. Translated, it gives CASSPRLRTYEQYF.

The count of this clonotype is one. CDR3 sequence (DNA): TGTGCCACCAGCGAGGGGGGTAGCGGCGGCTACACCTTC. Amino acids: CATSEGGSGGYTF. The chain joins TRBV24-1 to TRBJ1-2, with a weak D call TRBD1 (6 bases). Germline CDR1 KGHDR, CDR2 SFDVKD. The V and J ends lost 7 bases and 8 bases respectively, with 16 bases between them. The CDR3 loop spans 13 amino acids.

This clonotype was picked up a small number of times. V usage is TRBV4-3 and J usage is TRBJ2-1, with D unresolved. Deletions cut 4 bases from V and 4 bases from J, with 8 bases between. The length of the CDR3 is 13 residues. Germline loops: CDR1 LGHNA, CDR2 YSLEER. CDR3 coding DNA: TGCGCCAGCAGCCCCTGGCAATACAATGAGCAGTTCTTC. Encoded protein: CASSPWQYNEQFF.

The sample holds a few counts of this clonotype. The J gene is TRBJ2-2, the V gene TRBV7-9, with D tentatively TRBD2 (6 bases). The V gene lost 3 bases and the J gene lost 6 bases, with 11 bases spanning the gap. This CDR3 contains 14 residues. CDR1 SEHNR and CDR2 FQNEAQ come from the germline V gene (reference sequence). The CDR3: CASSFGSRSGELFF. The CDR3 DNA is TGTGCCAGCAGCTTCGGGAGTAGGTCCGGGGAGCTGTTTTTT.

The chain couples TRBV12-3 or TRBV12-4 to TRBJ2-5; 15 bases match TRBD2. V gave up 5 bases and J gave up 5 bases; unmatched junction bases: 3. The CDR3 runs to 15 residues. The CDR3 protein is CASSGLAGGLETQYF. DNA for the CDR3: TGTGCCAGCAGTGGACTAGCGGGGGGGCTGGAGACCCAGTACTTC.